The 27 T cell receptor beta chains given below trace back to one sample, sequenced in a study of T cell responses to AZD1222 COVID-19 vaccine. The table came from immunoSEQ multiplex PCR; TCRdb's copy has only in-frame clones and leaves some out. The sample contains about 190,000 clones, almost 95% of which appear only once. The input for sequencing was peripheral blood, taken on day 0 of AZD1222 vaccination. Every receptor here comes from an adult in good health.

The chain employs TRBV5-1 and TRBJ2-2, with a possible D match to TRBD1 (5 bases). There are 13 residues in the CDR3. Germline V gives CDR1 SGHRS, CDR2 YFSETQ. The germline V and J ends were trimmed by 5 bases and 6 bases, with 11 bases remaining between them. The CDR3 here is CASSREGAGELFF. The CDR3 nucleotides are TGCGCCAGCAGTCGTGAAGGGGCCGGGGAGCTGTTTTTT. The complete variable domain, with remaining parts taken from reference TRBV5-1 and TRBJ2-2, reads KAGVTQTPRYLIKTRGQQVTLSCSPISGHRSVSWYQQTPGQGLQFLFEYFSETQRNKGNFPGRFSGRQFSNSRSEMNVSTLELGDSALYLCASSREGAGELFFGEGSRLTVL.

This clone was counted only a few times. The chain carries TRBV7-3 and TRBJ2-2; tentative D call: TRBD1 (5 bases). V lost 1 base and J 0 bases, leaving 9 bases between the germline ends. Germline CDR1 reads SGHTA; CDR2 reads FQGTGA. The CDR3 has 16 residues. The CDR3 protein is CASSLMPGTNTGELFF. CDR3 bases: TGTGCCAGCAGCTTAATGCCAGGGACGAACACCGGGGAGCTGTTTTTT.

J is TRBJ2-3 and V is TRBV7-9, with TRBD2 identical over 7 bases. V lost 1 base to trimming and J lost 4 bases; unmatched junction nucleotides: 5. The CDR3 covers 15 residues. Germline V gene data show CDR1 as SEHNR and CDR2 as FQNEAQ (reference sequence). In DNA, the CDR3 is TGTGCCAGCAGCTTAGAGAGCGGGAAGGCAGATACGCAGTATTTT. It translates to CASSLESGKADTQYF.

In DNA, the CDR3 is TGTGCCAGCAGTCTAGACAGGGTTGACGAAAAACTGTTTTTT. This gives the protein CASSLDRVDEKLFF. The chain uses TRBV9 and TRBJ1-4, with 7 bases that match TRBD1. Trimming at V came to 5 bases and at J to 8 bases, leaving 9 bases not matched to a gene. Germline CDR1 and CDR2: SGDLS and YYNGEE. The CDR3 extends over 14 amino acids.

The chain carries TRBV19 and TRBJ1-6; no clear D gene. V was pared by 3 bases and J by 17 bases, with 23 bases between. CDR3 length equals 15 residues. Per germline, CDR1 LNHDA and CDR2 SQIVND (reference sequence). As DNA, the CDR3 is TGTGCCAGTAGTATTACTATCAACCTAGGACCGCCCGTCCACTTT. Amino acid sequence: CASSITINLGPPVHF.

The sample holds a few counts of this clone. Here the CDR3 reads CASRDARSSYNSPLHF. DNA for the CDR3: TGCGCCAGCAGGGACGCCCGAAGCTCCTATAATTCACCCCTCCACTTT. The rearrangement uses TRBV5-1 and TRBJ1-6, with no clear D. Germline V gives CDR1 SGHRS, CDR2 YFSETQ. The CDR3 sequence is 16 residues long. Trimming shortened V by 5 bases and J by 0 bases, and 12 bases separated the two germline ends.

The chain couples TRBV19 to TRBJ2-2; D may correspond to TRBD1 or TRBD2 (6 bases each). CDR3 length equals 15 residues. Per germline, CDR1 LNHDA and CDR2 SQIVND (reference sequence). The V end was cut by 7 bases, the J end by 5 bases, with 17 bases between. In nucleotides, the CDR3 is TGTGCCAGTACTCCGATGGGGGGCGGGACCGGGGAGCTGTTTTTT. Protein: CASTPMGGGTGELFF.

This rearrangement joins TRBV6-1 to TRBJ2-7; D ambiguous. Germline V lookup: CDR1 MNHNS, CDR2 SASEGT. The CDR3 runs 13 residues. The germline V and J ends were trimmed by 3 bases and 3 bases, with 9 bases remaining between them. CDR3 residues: CASSDWADYEQYF. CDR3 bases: TGTGCCAGCAGTGATTGGGCCGACTACGAGCAGTACTTC.

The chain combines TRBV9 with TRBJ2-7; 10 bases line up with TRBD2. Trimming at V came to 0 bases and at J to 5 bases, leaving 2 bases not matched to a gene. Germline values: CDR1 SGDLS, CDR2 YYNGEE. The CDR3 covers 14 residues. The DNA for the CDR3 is TGTGCCAGCAGCGTAGATGGGACTAGCGACGAGCAGTACTTC. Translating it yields CASSVDGTSDEQYF.

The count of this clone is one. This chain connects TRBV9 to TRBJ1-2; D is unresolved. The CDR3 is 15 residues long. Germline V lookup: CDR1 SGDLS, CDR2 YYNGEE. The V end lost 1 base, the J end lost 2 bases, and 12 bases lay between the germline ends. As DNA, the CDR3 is TGTGCCAGCAGCGTAAAAGGGCATACCAACTATGGCTACACCTTC. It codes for CASSVKGHTNYGYTF.

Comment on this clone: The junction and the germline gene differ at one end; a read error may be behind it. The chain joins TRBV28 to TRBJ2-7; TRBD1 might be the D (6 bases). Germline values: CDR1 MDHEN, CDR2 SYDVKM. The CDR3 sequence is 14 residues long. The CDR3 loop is CASSLLGGSSEQYF. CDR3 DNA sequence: TGTGCCAGCAGTTTATTAGGGGGATCCTCCGAGCAGTACTTC.

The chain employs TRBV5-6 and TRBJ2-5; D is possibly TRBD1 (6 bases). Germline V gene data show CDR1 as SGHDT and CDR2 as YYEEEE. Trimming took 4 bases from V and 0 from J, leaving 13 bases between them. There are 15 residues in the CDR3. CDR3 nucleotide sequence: TGTGCCAGCAGCGGCAGGGGCGTGTACCAAGAGACCCAGTACTTC. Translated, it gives CASSGRGVYQETQYF.

The CDR3 here is CASSVNKGWLPDTQYF. CDR3 bases: TGTGCCAGTAGTGTCAACAAGGGGTGGTTGCCAGATACGCAGTATTTT. The genes are TRBV19 and TRBJ2-3; D possibly corresponds to TRBD1 (5 bases). Looked up from germline, CDR1 is LNHDA and CDR2 is SQIVND (reference sequence). The V gene lost 5 bases and the J gene lost 4 bases, with 19 bases spanning the gap. The length of the CDR3 is 16 residues. Variable domain in full (rest from reference TRBV19 and TRBJ2-3): DGGITQSPKYLFRKEGQNVTLSCEQNLNHDAMYWYRQDPGQGLRLIYYSQIVNDFQKGDIAEGYSVSREKKESFPLTVTSAQKNPTAFYLCASSVNKGWLPDTQYFGPGTRLTVL.

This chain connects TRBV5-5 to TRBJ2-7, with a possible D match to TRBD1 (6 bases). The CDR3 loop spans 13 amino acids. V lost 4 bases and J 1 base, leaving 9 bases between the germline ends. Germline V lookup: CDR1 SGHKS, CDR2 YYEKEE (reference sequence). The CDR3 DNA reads TGTGCCAGCAGCAACAGGGTTTCCTACGAGCAGTACTTC. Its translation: CASSNRVSYEQYF.

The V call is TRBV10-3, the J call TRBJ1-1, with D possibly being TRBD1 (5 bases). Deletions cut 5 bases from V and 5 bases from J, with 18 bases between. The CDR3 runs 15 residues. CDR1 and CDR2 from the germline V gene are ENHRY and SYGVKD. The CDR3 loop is CAISKDRDGKTEAFF. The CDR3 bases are TGTGCCATCAGTAAAGATAGGGACGGGAAAACTGAAGCTTTCTTT.

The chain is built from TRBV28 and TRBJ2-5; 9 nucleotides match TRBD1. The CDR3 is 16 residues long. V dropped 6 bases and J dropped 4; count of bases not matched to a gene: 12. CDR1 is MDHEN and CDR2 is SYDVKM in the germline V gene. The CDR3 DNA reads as TGTGCCAGCAGAGGGACAGGGCGACCCCCGCGAGAGACCCAGTACTTC. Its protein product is CASRGTGRPPRETQYF.

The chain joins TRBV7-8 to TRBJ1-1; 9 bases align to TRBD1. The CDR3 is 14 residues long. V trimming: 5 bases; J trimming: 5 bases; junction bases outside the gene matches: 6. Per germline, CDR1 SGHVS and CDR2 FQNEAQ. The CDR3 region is CASSRGQGLTEAFF. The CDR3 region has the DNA TGTGCCAGCAGCCGAGGACAGGGGTTGACTGAAGCTTTCTTT.

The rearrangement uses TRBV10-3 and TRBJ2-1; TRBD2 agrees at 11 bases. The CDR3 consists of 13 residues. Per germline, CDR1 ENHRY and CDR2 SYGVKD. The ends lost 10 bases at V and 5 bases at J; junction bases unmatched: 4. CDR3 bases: TGTGCCACATCTAGCGGGAGGAACAATGAGCAGTTCTTC. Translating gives CATSSGRNNEQFF.

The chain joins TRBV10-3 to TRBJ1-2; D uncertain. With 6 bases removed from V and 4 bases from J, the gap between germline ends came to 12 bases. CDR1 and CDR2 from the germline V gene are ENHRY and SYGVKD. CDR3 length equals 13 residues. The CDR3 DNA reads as TGTGCCATCAGCGCGAAGGTCCGCTATGGCTACACCTTC. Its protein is CAISAKVRYGYTF.

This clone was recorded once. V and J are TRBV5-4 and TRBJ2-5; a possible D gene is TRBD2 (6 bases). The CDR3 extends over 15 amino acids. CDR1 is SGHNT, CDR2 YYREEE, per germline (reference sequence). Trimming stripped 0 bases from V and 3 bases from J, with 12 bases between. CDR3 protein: CASSLGTGLKETQYF. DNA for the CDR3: TGTGCCAGCAGCTTGGGGACGGGACTTAAAGAGACCCAGTACTTC. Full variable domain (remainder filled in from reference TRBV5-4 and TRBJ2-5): ETGVTQSPTHLIKTRGQQVTLRCSSQSGHNTVSWYQQALGQGPQFIFQYYREEENGRGNFPPRFSGLQFPNYSSELNVNALELDDSALYLCASSLGTGLKETQYFGPGTRLLVL.

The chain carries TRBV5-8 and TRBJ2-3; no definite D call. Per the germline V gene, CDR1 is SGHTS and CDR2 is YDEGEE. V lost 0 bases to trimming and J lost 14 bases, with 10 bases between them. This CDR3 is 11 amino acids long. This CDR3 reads CASSLAMEAYF. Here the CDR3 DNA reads TGTGCCAGCAGCTTGGCCATGGAAGCGTATTTT.

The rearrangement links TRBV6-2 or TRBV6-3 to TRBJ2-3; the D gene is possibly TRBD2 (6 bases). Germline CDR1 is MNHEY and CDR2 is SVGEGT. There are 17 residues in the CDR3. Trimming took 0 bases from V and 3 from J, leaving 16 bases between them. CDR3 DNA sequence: TGTGCCAGCAGTTACTCGGACGGTCCCGGGACTACAGATACGCAGTATTTT. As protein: CASSYSDGPGTTDTQYF.

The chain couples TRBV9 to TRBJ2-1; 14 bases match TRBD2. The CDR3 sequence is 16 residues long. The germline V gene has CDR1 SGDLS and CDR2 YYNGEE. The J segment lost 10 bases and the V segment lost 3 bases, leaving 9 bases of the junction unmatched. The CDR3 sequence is CASSGAGTSGSGEQFF. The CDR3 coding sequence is TGTGCCAGCAGCGGAGCCGGGACTAGCGGGAGTGGGGAGCAGTTCTTC. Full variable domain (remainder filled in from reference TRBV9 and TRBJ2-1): DSGVTQTPKHLITATGQRVTLRCSPRSGDLSVYWYQQSLDQGLQFLIQYYNGEERAKGNILERFSAQQFPDLHSELNLSSLELGDSALYFCASSGAGTSGSGEQFFGPGTRLTVL.

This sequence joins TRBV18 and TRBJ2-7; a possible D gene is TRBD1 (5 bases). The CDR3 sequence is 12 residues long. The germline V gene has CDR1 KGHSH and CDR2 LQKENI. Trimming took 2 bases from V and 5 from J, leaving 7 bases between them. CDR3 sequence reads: CASSPGADEQYF. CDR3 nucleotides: TGTGCCAGCTCACCAGGGGCAGACGAGCAGTACTTC. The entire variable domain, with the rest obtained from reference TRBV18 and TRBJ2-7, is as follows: NAGVMQNPRHLVRRRGQEARLRCSPMKGHSHVYWYRQLPEEGLKFMVYLQKENIIDESGMPKERFSAEFPKEGPSILRIQQVVRGDSAAYFCASSPGADEQYFGPGTRLTVT.

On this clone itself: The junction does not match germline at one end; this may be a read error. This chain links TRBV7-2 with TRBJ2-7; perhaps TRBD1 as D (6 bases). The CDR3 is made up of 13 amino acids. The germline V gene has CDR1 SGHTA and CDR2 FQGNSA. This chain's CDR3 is CASSGLPVGAWVF. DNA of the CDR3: TGTGCCAGCAGCGGCCTCCCGGTGGGGGCGTGGGTCTTC.

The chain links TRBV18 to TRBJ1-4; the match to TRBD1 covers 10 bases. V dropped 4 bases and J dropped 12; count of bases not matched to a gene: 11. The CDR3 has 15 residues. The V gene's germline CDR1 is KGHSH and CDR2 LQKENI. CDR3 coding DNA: TGTGCCAGCTCACTAGCTTCCGGGACAGGGGAACAACTGTTTTTT. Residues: CASSLASGTGEQLFF.

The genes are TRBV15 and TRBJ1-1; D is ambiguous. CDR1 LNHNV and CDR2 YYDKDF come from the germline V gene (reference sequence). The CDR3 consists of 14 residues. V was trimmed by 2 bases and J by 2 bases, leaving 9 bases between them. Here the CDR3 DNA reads TGTGCCACCAGCAGAAGGACCATAAACACTGAAGCTTTCTTT. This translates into CATSRRTINTEAFF.